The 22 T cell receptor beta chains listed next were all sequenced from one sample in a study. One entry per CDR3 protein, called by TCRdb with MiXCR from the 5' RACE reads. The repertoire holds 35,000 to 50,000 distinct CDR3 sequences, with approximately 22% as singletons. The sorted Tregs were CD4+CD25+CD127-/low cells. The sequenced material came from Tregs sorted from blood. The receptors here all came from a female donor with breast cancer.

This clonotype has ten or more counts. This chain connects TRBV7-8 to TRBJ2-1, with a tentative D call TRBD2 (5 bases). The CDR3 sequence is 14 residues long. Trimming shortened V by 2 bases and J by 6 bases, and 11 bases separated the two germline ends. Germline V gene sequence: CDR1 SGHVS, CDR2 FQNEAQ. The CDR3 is CASSLFPGINEQFF. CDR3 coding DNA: TGTGCCAGCAGCTTATTTCCGGGAATCAATGAGCAGTTCTTC.

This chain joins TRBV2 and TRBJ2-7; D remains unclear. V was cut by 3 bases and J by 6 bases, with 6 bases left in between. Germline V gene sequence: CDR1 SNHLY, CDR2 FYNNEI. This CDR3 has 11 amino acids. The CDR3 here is CASSEGFEQYF. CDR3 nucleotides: TGTGCCAGCAGTGAGGGCTTCGAGCAGTACTTC.

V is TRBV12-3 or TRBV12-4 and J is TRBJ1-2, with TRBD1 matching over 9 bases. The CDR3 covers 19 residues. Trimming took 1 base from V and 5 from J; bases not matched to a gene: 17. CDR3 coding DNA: TGTGCCAGCAGTTTAGGGGGCATATTATCGCGGGACAGGGCATATGGCTACACCTTC. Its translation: CASSLGGILSRDRAYGYTF.

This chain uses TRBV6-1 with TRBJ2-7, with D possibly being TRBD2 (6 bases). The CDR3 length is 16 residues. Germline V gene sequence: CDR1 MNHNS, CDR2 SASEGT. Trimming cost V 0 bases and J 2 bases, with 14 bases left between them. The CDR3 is CASSEALPAGAYEQYF. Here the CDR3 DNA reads TGTGCCAGCAGTGAAGCGCTCCCAGCGGGTGCCTACGAGCAGTACTTC.

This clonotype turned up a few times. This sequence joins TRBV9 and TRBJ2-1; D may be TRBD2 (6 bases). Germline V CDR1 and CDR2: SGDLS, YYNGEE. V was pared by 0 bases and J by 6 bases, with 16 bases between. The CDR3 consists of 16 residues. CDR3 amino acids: CASSVASEGTFNEQFF. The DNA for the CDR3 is TGTGCCAGCAGCGTAGCTTCGGAAGGGACTTTCAATGAGCAGTTCTTC.

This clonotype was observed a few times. The CDR3 protein is CASSSPRQDTDTQYF. CDR3 DNA: TGTGCCAGCAGCTCCCCCCGACAGGACACAGATACGCAGTATTTT. This rearrangement joins TRBV7-9 to TRBJ2-3; a weak D match, TRBD1 (6 bases). The CDR3 consists of 15 residues. Deletions cut 4 bases from V and 2 bases from J, with 13 bases between. The germline gives CDR1 SEHNR, CDR2 FQNEAQ (reference sequence).

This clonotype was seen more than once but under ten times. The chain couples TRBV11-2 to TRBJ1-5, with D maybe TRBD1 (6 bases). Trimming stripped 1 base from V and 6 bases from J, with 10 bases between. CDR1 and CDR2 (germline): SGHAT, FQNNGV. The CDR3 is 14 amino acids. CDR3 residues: CASSLGQDIQPQHF. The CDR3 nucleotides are TGTGCCAGCAGCTTAGGACAGGACATTCAGCCCCAGCATTTT.

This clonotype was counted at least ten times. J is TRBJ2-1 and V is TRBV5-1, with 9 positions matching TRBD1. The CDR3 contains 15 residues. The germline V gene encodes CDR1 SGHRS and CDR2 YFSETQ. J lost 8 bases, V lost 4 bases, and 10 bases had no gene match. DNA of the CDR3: TGCGCCAGCAGCCCGGGGACAGGGAGGGCGGATGAGCAGTTCTTC. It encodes CASSPGTGRADEQFF.

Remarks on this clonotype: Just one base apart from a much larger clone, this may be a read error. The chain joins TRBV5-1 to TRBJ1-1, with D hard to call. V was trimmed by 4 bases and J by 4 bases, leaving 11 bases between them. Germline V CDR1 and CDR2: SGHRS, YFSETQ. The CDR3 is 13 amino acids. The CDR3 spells CASSNAGGTEAFF. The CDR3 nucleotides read TGCGCCAGCAGCAATGCAGGAGGCACTGAAGCTTTCTTT.

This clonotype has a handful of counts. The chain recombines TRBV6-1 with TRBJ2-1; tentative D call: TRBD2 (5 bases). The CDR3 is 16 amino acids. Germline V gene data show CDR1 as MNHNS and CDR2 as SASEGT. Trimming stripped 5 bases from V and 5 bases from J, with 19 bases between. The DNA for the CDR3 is TGTGCCAGCAGTTTTCACAGCTTTGAGGGCGACAATGAGCAGTTCTTC. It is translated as CASSFHSFEGDNEQFF.

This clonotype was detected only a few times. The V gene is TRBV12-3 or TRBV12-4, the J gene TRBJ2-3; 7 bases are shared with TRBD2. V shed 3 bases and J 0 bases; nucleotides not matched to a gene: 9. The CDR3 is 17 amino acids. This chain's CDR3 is CASSFPWWRESTDTQYF. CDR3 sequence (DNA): TGTGCCAGCAGTTTTCCCTGGTGGCGGGAGAGCACAGATACGCAGTATTTT.

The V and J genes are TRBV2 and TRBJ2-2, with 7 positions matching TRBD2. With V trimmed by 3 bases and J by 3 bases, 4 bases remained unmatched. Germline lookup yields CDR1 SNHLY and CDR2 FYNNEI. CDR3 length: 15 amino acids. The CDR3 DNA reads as TGTGCCAGCAGTGATATCCTAGCGGACACCGGGGAGCTGTTTTTT. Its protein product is CASSDILADTGELFF.

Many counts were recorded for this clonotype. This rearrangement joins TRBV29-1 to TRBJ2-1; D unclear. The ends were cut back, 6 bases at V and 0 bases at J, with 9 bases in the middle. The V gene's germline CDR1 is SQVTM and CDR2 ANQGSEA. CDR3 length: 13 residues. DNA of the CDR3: TGCAGCGTCCAGACCGACTCCTACAATGAGCAGTTCTTC. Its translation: CSVQTDSYNEQFF.

CDR3 in amino acids: CASSWVQGNEQYF. In nucleotides, the CDR3 is TGTGCCAGCAGCTGGGTACAGGGTAACGAGCAGTACTTC. The chain uses TRBV7-2 and TRBJ2-7; a possible D gene is TRBD1 (6 bases). V lost 4 bases and J 5 bases, leaving 12 bases between the germline ends. Germline CDR1 and CDR2: SGHTA and FQGNSA. This CDR3 region has 13 residues.

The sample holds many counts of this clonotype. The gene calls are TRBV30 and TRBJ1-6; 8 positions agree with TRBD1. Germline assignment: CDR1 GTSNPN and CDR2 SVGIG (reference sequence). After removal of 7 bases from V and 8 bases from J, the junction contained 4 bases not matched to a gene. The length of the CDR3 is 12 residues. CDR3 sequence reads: CASNRGDSPLHF. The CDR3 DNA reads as TGTGCCTCGAACAGGGGGGATTCACCCCTCCACTTT.

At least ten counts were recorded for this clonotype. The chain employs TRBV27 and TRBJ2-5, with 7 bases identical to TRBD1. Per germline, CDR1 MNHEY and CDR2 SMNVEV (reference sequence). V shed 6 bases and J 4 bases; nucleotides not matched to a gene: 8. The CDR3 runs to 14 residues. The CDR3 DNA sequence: TGTGCCAGCAGGAACCGGGACAGTCTAGAGACCCAGTACTTC. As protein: CASRNRDSLETQYF.

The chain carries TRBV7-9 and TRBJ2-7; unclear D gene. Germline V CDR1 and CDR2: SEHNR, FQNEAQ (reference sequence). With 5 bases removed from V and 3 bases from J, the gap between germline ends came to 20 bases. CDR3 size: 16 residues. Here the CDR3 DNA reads TGTGCCAGCAGCCCCCTCGGATCCAAGGGCCTCTACGAGCAGTACTTC. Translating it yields CASSPLGSKGLYEQYF.

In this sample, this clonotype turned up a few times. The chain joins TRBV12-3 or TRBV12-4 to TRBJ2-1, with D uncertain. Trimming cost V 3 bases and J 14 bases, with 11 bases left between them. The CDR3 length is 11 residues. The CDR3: CASSLSQLEFF. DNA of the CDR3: TGTGCCAGCAGTTTGTCCCAGCTGGAGTTCTTC.

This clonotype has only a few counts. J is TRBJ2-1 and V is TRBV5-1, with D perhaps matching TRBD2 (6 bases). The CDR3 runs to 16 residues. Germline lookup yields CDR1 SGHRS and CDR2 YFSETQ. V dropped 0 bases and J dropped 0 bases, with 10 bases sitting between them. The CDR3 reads CASSLASVGSYNEQFF. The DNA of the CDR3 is TGCGCCAGCAGCTTGGCTAGCGTAGGCTCCTACAATGAGCAGTTCTTC.

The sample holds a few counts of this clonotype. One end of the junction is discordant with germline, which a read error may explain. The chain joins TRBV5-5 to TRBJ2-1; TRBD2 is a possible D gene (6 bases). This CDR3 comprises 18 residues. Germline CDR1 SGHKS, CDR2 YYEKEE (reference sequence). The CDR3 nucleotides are TGTGCCAGCAACTTGCGAGGTCATCCGGGAGTTTCCTACAATGAGCAGTTCTTC. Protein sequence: CASNLRGHPGVSYNEQFF.

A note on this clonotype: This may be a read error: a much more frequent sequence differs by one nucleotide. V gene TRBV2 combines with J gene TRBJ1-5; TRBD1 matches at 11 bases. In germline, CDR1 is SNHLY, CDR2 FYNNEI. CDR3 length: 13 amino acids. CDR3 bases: TGTGCCAGAGGGACAGGGGGGAATCGGCCCCAGCATTTT. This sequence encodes CARGTGGNRPQHF.

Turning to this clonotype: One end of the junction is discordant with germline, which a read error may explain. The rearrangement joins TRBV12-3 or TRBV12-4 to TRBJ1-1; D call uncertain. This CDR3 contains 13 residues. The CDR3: CASGRDLNAEAFF. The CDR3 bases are TGTGCCAGTGGAAGGGATCTGAACGCTGAAGCTTTCTTT.